Sequencing of this TCR beta chain was carried out in a study of TIL therapy for anti-PD-1-resistant metastatic lung cancer. The libraries were made with immunoSEQ v3. Using immunoSEQ multiplex PCR, the repertoire was profiled, and TCRdb retains in-frame clones only, with some absent. The table shows some 37,000 clones, with about 73% occurring only once. The CDR3 runs to 14 residues. V was clipped by 7 bases and J by 0 bases; unmatched bases: 4. Germline V gene lookup returns CDR1 SGHRS and CDR2 YFSETQ. The time point was: pre-treatment sample, taken before nivolumab and TIL therapy. This clone was picked up one time.

V is TRBV5-1 and J is TRBJ2-5, with 9 bases matching TRBD2. The sample was blood, taken at baseline. The receptor was isolated from a person aged 25 to 79 with non-small cell lung cancer. CDR3 protein: CASERGANQETQYF. The CDR3 nucleotides read TGCGCCAGCGAGCGGGGGGCCAACCAAGAGACCCAGTACTTC.